These 11 T cell receptor beta chains originate from one sample sequenced in a study of blood T cell repertoires in COVID-19. The data were produced by immunoSEQ multiplex PCR, yet TCRdb's version contains in-frame clones alone and is incomplete. The repertoire holds about 210,000 clones, with around 92% as singletons. Input material: peripheral blood. The receptor source for this set is a man aged 30-40 years with acute or convalescent COVID-19.

The chain has TRBV5-5 and TRBJ2-7, with TRBD1 matching over 8 bases. This CDR3 is 14 amino acids long. Germline CDR1 and CDR2: SGHKS and YYEKEE (reference sequence). After removal of 5 bases from V and 1 base from J, the junction contained 5 bases not matched to a gene. CDR3: CASSKQGGSYEQYF. DNA of the CDR3: TGTGCCAGCAGTAAACAGGGGGGATCCTACGAGCAGTACTTC.

This rearrangement joins TRBV30 to TRBJ2-5, with D maybe TRBD1 (5 bases). Trimming took off 6 bases at V and 4 bases at J, with 12 bases between the two ends. This CDR3 contains 12 residues. From germline, CDR1 is GTSNPN and CDR2 SVGIG (reference sequence). The CDR3 loop is CACTGGRETQYF. In DNA form, the CDR3 reads TGTGCCTGCACAGGCGGTCGAGAGACCCAGTACTTC.

The chain is built from TRBV4-2 and TRBJ2-3; 9 nucleotides agree with TRBD2. CDR3 size: 17 residues. The ends lost 1 base at V and 2 bases at J; junction bases unmatched: 7. Germline values: CDR1 LGHNA, CDR2 YNFKEQ. As DNA, the CDR3 is TGTGCCAGCAGCCAAGGGACGAGACTAGCGGACACAGATACGCAGTATTTT. This codes for CASSQGTRLADTDTQYF.

J is TRBJ2-7 and V is TRBV28; 11 positions agree with TRBD1. V shed 5 bases and J 3 bases; nucleotides not matched to a gene: 6. The length of the CDR3 is 15 residues. Germline V lookup: CDR1 MDHEN, CDR2 SYDVKM. Here the CDR3 reads CASSNTGTGGYEQYF. The CDR3, as DNA: TGTGCCAGCAGTAATACCGGGACAGGGGGCTACGAGCAGTACTTC.

The chain uses TRBV6-5 and TRBJ1-6, with a possible D match to TRBD1 (5 bases). Trimming pared 6 bases from V and 12 bases from J, leaving 21 bases between. The CDR3 extends over 15 amino acids. Germline V CDR1 and CDR2: MNHEY, SVGAGI. CDR3 amino acids: CASRTDLNRNLPLHF. For the CDR3, the DNA is TGTGCCAGCAGGACAGATTTAAACCGTAACCTACCCCTCCACTTT.

J is TRBJ2-1 and V is TRBV6-4, with TRBD2 matching over 14 bases. The CDR3 loop spans 16 amino acids. CDR1 and CDR2 from the germline V gene are MRHNA and SNTAGT. J was trimmed by 0 bases and V by 10 bases; bases with no gene match: 5. The CDR3 DNA sequence: TGTGCCATACCGGGACTAGCGGGGGCCTCCTACAATGAGCAGTTCTTC. It encodes CAIPGLAGASYNEQFF.

The V call is TRBV28, the J call TRBJ2-1, with a weak D call TRBD1 (6 bases). CDR1 and CDR2 from the germline V gene are MDHEN and SYDVKM. The CDR3 totals 14 residues. The ends were cut back, 3 bases at V and 6 bases at J, with 12 bases in the middle. CDR3: CASSFVGAFNEQFF. DNA of the CDR3: TGTGCCAGCAGTTTCGTGGGGGCTTTCAATGAGCAGTTCTTC. Together with reference TRBV28 and TRBJ2-1, the CDR3 gives the full variable domain: DVKVTQSSRYLVKRTGEKVFLECVQDMDHENMFWYRQDPGLGLRLIYFSYDVKMKEKGDIPEGYSVSREKKERFSLILESASTNQTSMYLCASSFVGAFNEQFFGPGTRLTVL.

This chain links TRBV7-2 with TRBJ2-7, with 7 bases identical to TRBD2. The CDR3 extends over 15 amino acids. Germline V gene lookup returns CDR1 SGHTA and CDR2 FQGNSA. The V segment lost 5 bases and the J segment 1 base; nucleotides outside the gene matches: 8. The CDR3 loop reads CASSGWASGSYEQYF. In nucleotides, the CDR3 is TGTGCCAGCAGCGGGTGGGCTAGCGGTTCCTACGAGCAGTACTTC.

The chain employs TRBV19 and TRBJ1-5; D unresolved. The CDR3 has 16 residues. Trimming cost V 6 bases and J 2 bases, with 17 bases left between them. CDR1 is LNHDA, CDR2 SQIVND, per germline (reference sequence). The CDR3 here is CASSTNSLWGNQPQHF. In nucleotides, the CDR3 is TGTGCCAGTAGCACCAACAGCCTCTGGGGCAATCAGCCCCAGCATTTT.

The chain uses TRBV28 and TRBJ1-6, with 7 bases fitting TRBD1. Germline loops: CDR1 MDHEN, CDR2 SYDVKM. This CDR3 contains 15 residues. Trimming removed 5 bases from V and 6 bases from J; junction bases left unmatched: 7. The CDR3 coding sequence is TGTGCCAGCAGTCCCGAGACAGGGATTAATTCACCCCTCCACTTT. Translation gives CASSPETGINSPLHF.

The J gene is TRBJ2-5, the V gene TRBV3-1 (or the pseudogene TRBV3-2), with TRBD1 as a possible D gene (7 bases). This CDR3 is built from 15 residues. Per the germline V gene, CDR1 is LGHDT and CDR2 is YNNKEL (reference sequence). V gave up 1 base and J gave up 5 bases, with 14 bases separating them. The CDR3 sequence is CASSQGRRGLETQYF. DNA of the CDR3: TGTGCCAGCAGCCAAGGAAGGAGGGGGCTGGAGACCCAGTACTTC.